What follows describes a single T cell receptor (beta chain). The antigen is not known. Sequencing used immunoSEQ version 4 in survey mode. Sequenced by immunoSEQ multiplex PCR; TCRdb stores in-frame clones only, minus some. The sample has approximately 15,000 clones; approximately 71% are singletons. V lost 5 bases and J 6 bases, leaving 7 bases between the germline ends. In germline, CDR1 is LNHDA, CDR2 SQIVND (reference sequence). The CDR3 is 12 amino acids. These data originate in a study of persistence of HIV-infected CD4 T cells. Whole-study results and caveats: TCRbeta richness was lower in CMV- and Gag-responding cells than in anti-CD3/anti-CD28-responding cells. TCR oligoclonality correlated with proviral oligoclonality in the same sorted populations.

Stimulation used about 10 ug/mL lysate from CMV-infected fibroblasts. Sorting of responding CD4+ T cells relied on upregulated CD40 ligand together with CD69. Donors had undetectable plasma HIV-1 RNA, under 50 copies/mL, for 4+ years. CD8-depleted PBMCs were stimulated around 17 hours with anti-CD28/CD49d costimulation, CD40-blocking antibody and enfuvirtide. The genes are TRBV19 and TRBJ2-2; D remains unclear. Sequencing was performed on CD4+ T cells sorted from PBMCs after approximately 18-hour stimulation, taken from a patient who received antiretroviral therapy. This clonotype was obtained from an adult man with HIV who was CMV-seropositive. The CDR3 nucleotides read TGTGCCAGTAGTCACTGGGCCGGGGAGCTGTTTTTT. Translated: CASSHWAGELFF.